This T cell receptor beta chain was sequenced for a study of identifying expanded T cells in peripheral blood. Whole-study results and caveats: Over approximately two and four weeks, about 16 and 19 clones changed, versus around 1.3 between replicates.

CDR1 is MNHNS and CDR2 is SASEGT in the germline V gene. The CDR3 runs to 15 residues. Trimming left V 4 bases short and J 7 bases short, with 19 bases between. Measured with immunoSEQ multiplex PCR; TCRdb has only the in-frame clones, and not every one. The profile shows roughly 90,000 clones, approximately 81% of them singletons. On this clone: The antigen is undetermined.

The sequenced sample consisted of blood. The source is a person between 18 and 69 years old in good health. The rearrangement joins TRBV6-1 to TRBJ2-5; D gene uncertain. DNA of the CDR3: TGTGCCAGCAGTGTAGATCTGATAGTTAGTGGGACCCAGTACTTC. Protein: CASSVDLIVSGTQYF.